This record concerns one T cell receptor (beta chain) sequence. The V and J ends lost 2 bases and 6 bases, in that order; junction bases with no gene match: 4. Per the germline V gene, CDR1 is KGHSH and CDR2 is LQKENI. CDR3 size: 14 residues. The library targeted TCRbeta and was prepared with unique molecular identifiers. One entry per CDR3 protein results from TCRdb running MiXCR on the PCR reads. The top ten hold around 4% of the sample, which has 380,000 or so distinct CDR3 sequences, roughly 13% seen once. The data derive from a study of T-cell reconstitution after alpha-beta-depleted transplantation in children.

Sequenced here: PBMCs, sampled from the stem cell graft. This chain links TRBV18 with TRBJ2-7; 10 nucleotides match TRBD2. This receptor was obtained from a human donor who donated a stem cell graft to a child with Fanconi anemia. This chain's CDR3 is CASSPSSGSSEQYF. The CDR3 DNA is TGTGCCAGCTCACCATCTAGCGGGAGTTCCGAGCAGTACTTC.